Judged by abundance, the clone carrying this T cell receptor (beta chain) is medium-sized (0.01 to 0.1%). What it recognizes is unknown. The entry originates in a study of cytomegalovirus exposure and HLA in healthy donors. Study-level information: A prior study identified 117 million unique TCR beta sequences from 190 million or so T cells.

The primer mix had 60 Vbeta and 13 Jbeta primers. Only in-frame clones appear in the TCRdb table, and some are missing; sequencing was by immunoSEQ multiplex PCR. The sample carries 92,000 or so clones, roughly 67% recorded once. Germline CDR1 and CDR2: LNHDA and SQIVND (reference sequence). V lost 1 base to trimming and J lost 5 bases; unmatched junction nucleotides: 6. This CDR3 has 15 residues. Findings and limits, study-wide: The investigators catalogued 160 or so TCR beta chains as cytomegalovirus-associated.

The clonotype was recovered from a woman between 50 and 59 years old in good health and CMV-seropositive. The chain joins TRBV19 to TRBJ2-7; 9 bases match TRBD1. Sequenced: PBMCs. The CDR3 bases are TGTGCCAGTAGTATAGGTACAGGGGGCGCAAACGAGCAGTACTTC. It translates to CASSIGTGGANEQYF.